This T cell receptor beta chain comes out of a study of vaccination and CD4 T cells after COVID-19. At the level of the study: The control cultures got either a CEFX pool, an HIV-1 Nef pool, or no peptide at all. Study results and caveats: Vaccine-specific clones in convalescent patients were spike mono-reactive in 304 of 307 cases.

With regard to this clonotype: Its antigen is unknown.

Deletions cut 3 bases from V and 4 bases from J, with 15 bases between. The length of the CDR3 is 15 residues. Germline CDR1 is SGHTA and CDR2 is FQGNSA. Sequencing of DNA taken from cultured CD4+ T cells relied on the Oncomine TCR Beta short-read assay. Scientists extracted genomic DNA from CD4+ T cells grown in culture. Using its own MiXCR run on the PCR reads, TCRdb lists one record per CDR3 protein. The sample yields about 12,000 distinct CDR3 sequences, roughly half seen once. Treatment noted: approximately 10-day PBMC culture with coronavirus spike peptide pools or control peptides (ViraFEST assay). With peptide pools, ViraFEST first expanded antigen-specific T cells and afterwards sequenced their TCRs.

Material: cultured CD4+ T cells from blood, obtained after SARS-CoV-2 vaccination. The V call is TRBV7-2, the J call TRBJ1-2; D perhaps matches TRBD1 (5 bases). The sequence was collected from a human donor with COVID-19. CDR3 protein: CASSFSSREGYGYTF. The CDR3, as DNA: TGTGCCAGCAGCTTTAGCTCCAGGGAAGGCTATGGCTACACCTTC.